The 4 T cell receptor beta chains listed next were all sequenced from one sample in a study of cytomegalovirus exposure and HLA in healthy donors. The PCR was carried out with 60 Vbeta primers and 13 Jbeta primers. Profiling relied on immunoSEQ multiplex PCR, and the TCRdb table lists in-frame clones only, not all of them. The sample comprises 75,000 to 100,000 clones, 74% of which are singletons, and 1.8% rests with the top ten. Sequences were obtained from PBMCs. The receptors originated from a male donor in good health and CMV-seronegative.

This clone has only a few counts. The chain has TRBV19 and TRBJ2-3, with TRBD1 matching over 10 bases. This CDR3 region has 14 residues. After removal of 5 bases from V and 7 bases from J, the junction contained 6 bases not matched to a gene. Germline V CDR1 and CDR2: LNHDA, SQIVND (reference sequence). The CDR3 DNA is TGTGCCAGTAGTGCGACAGGGGGCTCGAATACGCAGTATTTT. This codes for CASSATGGSNTQYF.

The chain carries TRBV15 and TRBJ2-1, with D unresolved. CDR1 is LNHNV and CDR2 is YYDKDF in the germline V gene (reference sequence). This CDR3 is built from 16 residues. Trimming shortened V by 0 bases and J by 6 bases, and 15 bases separated the two germline ends. The CDR3 protein is CATSREDGTGSNEQFF. DNA for the CDR3: TGTGCCACCAGCAGAGAAGACGGTACGGGTTCCAATGAGCAGTTCTTC.

This clone was recorded only once. This chain uses TRBV7-8 with TRBJ2-7; tentatively, D is TRBD2 (5 bases). CDR1 is SGHVS, CDR2 FQNEAQ, per germline. This CDR3 has 14 residues. V was cut by 1 base and J by 5 bases, with 12 bases left in between. The CDR3 region is CASSLGGVPHEQYF. CDR3 in DNA: TGTGCCAGCAGCTTAGGGGGAGTTCCCCACGAGCAGTACTTC.

This clone has a handful of counts. The chain uses TRBV13 and TRBJ1-2, with 8 bases fitting TRBD1. CDR3 length: 15 residues. With 5 bases clipped from V and 4 bases from J, the junction kept 9 bases outside the gene matches. Germline V CDR1 and CDR2: PRHDT, FYEKMQ (reference sequence). CDR3 coding DNA: TGTGCCAGCAGCCGAGGGTGGCAGGGGGCCTATGGCTACACCTTC. This encodes CASSRGWQGAYGYTF.